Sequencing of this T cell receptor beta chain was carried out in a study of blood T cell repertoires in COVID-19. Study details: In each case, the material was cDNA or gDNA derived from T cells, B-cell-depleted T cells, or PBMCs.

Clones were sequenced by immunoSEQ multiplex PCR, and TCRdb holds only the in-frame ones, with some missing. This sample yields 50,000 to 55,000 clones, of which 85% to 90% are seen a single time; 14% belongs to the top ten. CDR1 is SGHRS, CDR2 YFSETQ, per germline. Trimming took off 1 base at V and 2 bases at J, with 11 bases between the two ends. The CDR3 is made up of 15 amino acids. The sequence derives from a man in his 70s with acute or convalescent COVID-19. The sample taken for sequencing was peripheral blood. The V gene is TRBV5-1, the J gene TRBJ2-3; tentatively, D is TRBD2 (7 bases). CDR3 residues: CASSLRGGTTDTQYF. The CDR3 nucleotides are TGCGCCAGCAGCTTGAGGGGGGGCACCACAGATACGCAGTATTTT.